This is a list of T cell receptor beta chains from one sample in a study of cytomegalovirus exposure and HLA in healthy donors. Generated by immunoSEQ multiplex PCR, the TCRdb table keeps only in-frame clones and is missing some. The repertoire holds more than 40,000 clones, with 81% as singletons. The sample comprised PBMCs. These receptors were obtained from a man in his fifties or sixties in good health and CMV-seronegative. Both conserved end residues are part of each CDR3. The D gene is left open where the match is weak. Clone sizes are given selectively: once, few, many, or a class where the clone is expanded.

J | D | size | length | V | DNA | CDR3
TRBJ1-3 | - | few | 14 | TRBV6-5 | TGTGCCAGCACAGGCATGCTCTCTGGAAACACCATATATTTT | CASTGMLSGNTIYF
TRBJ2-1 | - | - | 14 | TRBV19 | TGTGCCAGTAGTCCCGAGATTGCCAACAATGAGCAGTTCTTC | CASSPEIANNEQFF
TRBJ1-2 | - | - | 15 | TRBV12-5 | TGTGCTAGTGGTTTGGTGTGGGGGCGGAACTATGGCTACACCTTC | CASGLVWGRNYGYTF
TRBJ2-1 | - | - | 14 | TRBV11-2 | TGTGCCAGCAGCTCTTCTAGCTCCTACAATGAGCAGTTCTTC | CASSSSSSYNEQFF
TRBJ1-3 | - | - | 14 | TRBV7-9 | TGTGCCAGCAGCCCGAGAACCTCTGGAAACACCATATATTTT | CASSPRTSGNTIYF
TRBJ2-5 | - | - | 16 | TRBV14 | TGTGCCAGCAGCCCCCGCAGGGGCAGGGCGCAAGAGACCCAGTACTTC | CASSPRRGRAQETQYF
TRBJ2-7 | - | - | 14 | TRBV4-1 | TGCGCCAGCAGCCTCCGGCAGACTAACTACGAGCAGTACTTC | CASSLRQTNYEQYF
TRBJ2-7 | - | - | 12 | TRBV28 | TGTGCCAGCAGTTTAAACAACTACGAGCAGTACTTC | CASSLNNYEQYF
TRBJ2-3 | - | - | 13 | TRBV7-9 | TGTGCCAGCAGCTTAGGGGCCACAGATACGCAGTATTTT | CASSLGATDTQYF
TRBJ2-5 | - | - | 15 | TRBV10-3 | TGTGCCATCAGTGAGCCAGGGCTGGTGAAAGAGACCCAGTACTTC | CAISEPGLVKETQYF
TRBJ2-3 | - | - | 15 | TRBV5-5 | TGTGCCAGCACCCTAGCCCCACATCTAGGTCGTACGCAGTATTTT | CASTLAPHLGRTQYF
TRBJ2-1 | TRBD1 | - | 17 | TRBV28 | TGTGCCAGCAGTTTATACCCAGGGGGTACGGCCTACAATGAGCAGTTCTTC | CASSLYPGGTAYNEQFF
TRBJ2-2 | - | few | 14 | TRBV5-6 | TGTGCCAGCCAAGGCCAGGCTGACACCGGGGAGCTGTTTTTT | CASQGQADTGELFF
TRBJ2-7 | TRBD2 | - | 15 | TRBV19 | TGTGCCAGTAGCCAGTGGGCTAGCGGGGCCTACGAGCAGTACTTC | CASSQWASGAYEQYF
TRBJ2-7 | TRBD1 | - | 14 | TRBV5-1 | TGCGCCAGCAGCTTGGAAGGGACAGGGGCAGGGCAGTACTTC | CASSLEGTGAGQYF
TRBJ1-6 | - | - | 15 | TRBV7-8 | TGTGCCAGCAGCGTTTATTTAGTCGGGGGTGCACCCCTCCACTTT | CASSVYLVGGAPLHF
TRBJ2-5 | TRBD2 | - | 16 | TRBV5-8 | TGTGCCAGCAGCAAAGGGACTAGCGGGAGGGAGGAGACCCAGTACTTC | CASSKGTSGREETQYF
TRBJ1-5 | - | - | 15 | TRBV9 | TGTGCCAGCAGCGTAGGCGGGATGGGCAATCAGCCCCAGCATTTT | CASSVGGMGNQPQHF
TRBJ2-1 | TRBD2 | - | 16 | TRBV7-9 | TGTGCCAGCAGCTCAGTCGCGGGAGAGATCGGCAATGAGCAGTTCTTC | CASSSVAGEIGNEQFF
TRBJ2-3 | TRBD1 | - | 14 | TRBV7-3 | TGTGCCAGCAGCCGGGACAGATACACAGATACGCAGTATTTT | CASSRDRYTDTQYF
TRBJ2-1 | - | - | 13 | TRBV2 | TGTGCCAGCAGTTGGGACAATTACAATGAGCAGTTCTTC | CASSWDNYNEQFF
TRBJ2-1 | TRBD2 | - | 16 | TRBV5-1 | TGCGCCAGCAGCTTGGCCCAGCGGGGGGGCCGGGATGAGCAGTTCTTC | CASSLAQRGGRDEQFF
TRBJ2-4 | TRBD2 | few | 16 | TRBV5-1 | TGCGCCAGCAGCAACGGAGGGCTAGCGGGAACCAACATTCAGTACTTC | CASSNGGLAGTNIQYF
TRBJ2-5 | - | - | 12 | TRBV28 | TGTGCCAGCAGCCTAGGATTGGAGGCCCAGTACTTC | CASSLGLEAQYF
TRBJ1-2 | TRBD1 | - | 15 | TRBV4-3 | TGCGCCAGCAGCCGACAGGGAGAGACTAACTATGGCTACACCTTC | CASSRQGETNYGYTF
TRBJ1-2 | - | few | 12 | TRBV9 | TGTGCCAGCAGCGTAGGGGCTCCCCGCTACACCTTC | CASSVGAPRYTF
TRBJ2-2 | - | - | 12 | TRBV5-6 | TGTGCCAGCAGCCGGGGAGTCGGGGAGCTGTTTTTT | CASSRGVGELFF
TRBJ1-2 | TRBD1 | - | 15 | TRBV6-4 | TGTGCCAGCAGTGCAGAAGAGGGGGCCAGGCAGGGCTACACCTTC | CASSAEEGARQGYTF
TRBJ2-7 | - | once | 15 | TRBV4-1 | TGCGCCAGCAGCCAAGTGTGGGTGGAAACGGGGGAGCAGTACTTC | CASSQVWVETGEQYF
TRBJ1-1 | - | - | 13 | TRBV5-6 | TGTGCCAGCAGCTCTGGGGGGGCGCCGTCATCTTTCTTT | CASSSGGAPSSFF
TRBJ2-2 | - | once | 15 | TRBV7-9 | TGTGCCAGCAGCTTAGGAGGGCGCTTAACCGGGGAGCTGTTTTTT | CASSLGGRLTGELFF
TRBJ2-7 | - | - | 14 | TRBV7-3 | TGTGCCAGCAGCTTAATCGGGGGGCGCTACGAGCAGTACTTC | CASSLIGGRYEQYF
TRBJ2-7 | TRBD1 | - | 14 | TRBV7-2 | TGTGCCAGCAGCCCGGACAGGGTGGGGTACGAGCAGTACTTC | CASSPDRVGYEQYF
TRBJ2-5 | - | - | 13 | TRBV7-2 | TGTGCCAGCAGCTCGAACTTCCAAGAGACCCAGTACTTC | CASSSNFQETQYF
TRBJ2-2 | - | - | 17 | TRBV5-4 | TGTGCCAGCGGATTGACGGGGTATCGGATGAACACCGGGGAGCTGTTTTTT | CASGLTGYRMNTGELFF
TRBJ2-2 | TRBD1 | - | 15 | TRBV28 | TGTGCCAGCAGTGGACAGGGGGCTGGGACCGGGGAGCTGTTTTTT | CASSGQGAGTGELFF
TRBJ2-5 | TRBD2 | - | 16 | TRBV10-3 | TGTGCCATCAGTGAGTCTAGGGGACTAGCGTTCGAGACCCAGTACTTC | CAISESRGLAFETQYF
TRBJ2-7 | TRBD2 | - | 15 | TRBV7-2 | TGTGCCAGCAGCCTCGGGACTAGCGGGAGCCACGAGCAGTACTTC | CASSLGTSGSHEQYF
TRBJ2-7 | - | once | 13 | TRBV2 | TGTGCCAGCAGTGTCCAGGTGGGCTACGAGCAGTACTTC | CASSVQVGYEQYF
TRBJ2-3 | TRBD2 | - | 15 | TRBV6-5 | TGTGCCAGCAGGAGACTAGCGACTAGCACAGATACGCAGTATTTT | CASRRLATSTDTQYF
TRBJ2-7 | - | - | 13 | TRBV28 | TGTGCCACGGGACACCCGTCGATCTACGAGCAGTACTTC | CATGHPSIYEQYF
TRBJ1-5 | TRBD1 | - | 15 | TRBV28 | TGTGCCAGCACCTGGGGGACAGGGGATAGGGAGCCCCAGCATTTT | CASTWGTGDREPQHF
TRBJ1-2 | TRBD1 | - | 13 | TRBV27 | TGTGCCAGCAGGTGGGACAGCAGCTATGGCTACACCTTC | CASRWDSSYGYTF
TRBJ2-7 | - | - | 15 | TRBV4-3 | TGCGCCAGCAGCCAAGTGGCAGGTTCCTCCTACGAGCAGTACTTC | CASSQVAGSSYEQYF
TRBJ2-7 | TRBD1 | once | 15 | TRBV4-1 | TGCGCCAGCAGCCAAGTCGCGACAGGGGTATACGAGCAGTACTTC | CASSQVATGVYEQYF